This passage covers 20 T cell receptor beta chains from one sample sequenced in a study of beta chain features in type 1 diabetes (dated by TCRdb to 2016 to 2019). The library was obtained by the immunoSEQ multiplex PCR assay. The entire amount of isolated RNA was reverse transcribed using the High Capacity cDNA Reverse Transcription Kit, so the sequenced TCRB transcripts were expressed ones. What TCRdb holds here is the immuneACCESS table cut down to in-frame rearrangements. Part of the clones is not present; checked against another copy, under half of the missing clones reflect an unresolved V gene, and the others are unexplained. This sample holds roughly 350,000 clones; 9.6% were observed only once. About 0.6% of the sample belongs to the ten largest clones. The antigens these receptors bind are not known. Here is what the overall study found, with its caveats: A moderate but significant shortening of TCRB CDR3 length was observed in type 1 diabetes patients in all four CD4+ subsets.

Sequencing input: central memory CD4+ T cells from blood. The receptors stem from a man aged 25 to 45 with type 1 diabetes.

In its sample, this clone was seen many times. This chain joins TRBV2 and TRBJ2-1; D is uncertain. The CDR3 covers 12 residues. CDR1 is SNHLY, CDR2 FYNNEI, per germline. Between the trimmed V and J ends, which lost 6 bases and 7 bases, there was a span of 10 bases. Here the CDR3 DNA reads TGTGCCAGCAGCCTTACGAGGAATGAGCAGTTCTTC. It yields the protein CASSLTRNEQFF.

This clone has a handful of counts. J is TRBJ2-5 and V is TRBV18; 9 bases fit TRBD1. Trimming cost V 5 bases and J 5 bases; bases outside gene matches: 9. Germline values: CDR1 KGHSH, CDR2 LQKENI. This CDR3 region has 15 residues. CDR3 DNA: TGTGCCAGCTCATCGGGACAGGGTGGCGGTGAGACCCAGTACTTC. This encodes CASSSGQGGGETQYF. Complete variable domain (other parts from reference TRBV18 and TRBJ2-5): NAGVMQNPRHLVRRRGQEARLRCSPMKGHSHVYWYRQLPEEGLKFMVYLQKENIIDESGMPKERFSAEFPKEGPSILRIQQVVRGDSAAYFCASSSGQGGGETQYFGPGTRLLVL.

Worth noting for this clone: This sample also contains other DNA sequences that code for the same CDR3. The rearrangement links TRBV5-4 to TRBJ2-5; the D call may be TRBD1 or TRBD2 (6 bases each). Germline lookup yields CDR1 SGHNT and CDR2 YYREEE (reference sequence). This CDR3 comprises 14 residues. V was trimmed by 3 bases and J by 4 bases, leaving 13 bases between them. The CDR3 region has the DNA TGTGCCAGCAGCTCTACACAGGGAGGAGAGACCCAGTACTTC. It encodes CASSSTQGGETQYF.

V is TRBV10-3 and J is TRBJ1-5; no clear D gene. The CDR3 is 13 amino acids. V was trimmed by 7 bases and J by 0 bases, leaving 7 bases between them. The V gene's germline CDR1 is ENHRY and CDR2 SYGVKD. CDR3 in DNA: TGTGCCATCACCGGGGATAGCAATCAGCCCCAGCATTTT. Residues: CAITGDSNQPQHF.

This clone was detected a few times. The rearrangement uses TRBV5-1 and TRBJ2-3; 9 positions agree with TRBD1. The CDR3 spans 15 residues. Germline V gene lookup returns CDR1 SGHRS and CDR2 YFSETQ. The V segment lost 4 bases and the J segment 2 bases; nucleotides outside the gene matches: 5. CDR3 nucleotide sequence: TGCGCCAGCAGCCAAGGACAGGGGTTCACAGATACGCAGTATTTT. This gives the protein CASSQGQGFTDTQYF.

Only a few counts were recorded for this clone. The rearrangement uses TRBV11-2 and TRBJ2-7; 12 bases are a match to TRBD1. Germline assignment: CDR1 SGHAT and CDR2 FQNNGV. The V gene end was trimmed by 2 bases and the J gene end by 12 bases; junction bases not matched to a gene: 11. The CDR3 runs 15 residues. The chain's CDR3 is CASSLWDRGRLDPYF. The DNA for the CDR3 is TGTGCCAGCAGCTTATGGGACAGGGGGCGTCTTGATCCGTACTTC.

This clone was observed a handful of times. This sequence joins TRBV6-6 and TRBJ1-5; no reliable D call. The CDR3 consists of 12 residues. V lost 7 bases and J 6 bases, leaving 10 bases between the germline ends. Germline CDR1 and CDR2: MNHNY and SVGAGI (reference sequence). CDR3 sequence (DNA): TGTGCCAGCATCCTGGTCGGTCAGCCCCAGCATTTT. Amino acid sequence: CASILVGQPQHF.

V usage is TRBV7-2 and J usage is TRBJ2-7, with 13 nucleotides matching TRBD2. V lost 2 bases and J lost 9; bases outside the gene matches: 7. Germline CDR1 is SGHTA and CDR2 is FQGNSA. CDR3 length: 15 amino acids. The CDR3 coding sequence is TGTGCCAGCAGCTTATCCGGGACTAGCGGGGCCGCGCAGTACTTC. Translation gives CASSLSGTSGAAQYF.

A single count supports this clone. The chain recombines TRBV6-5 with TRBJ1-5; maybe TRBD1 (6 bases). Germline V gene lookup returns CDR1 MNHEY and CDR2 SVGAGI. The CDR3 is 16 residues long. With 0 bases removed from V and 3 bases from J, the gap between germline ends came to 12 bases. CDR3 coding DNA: TGTGCCAGCAGTTACTCGAGACAGGATACCAATCAGCCCCAGCATTTT. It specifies CASSYSRQDTNQPQHF.

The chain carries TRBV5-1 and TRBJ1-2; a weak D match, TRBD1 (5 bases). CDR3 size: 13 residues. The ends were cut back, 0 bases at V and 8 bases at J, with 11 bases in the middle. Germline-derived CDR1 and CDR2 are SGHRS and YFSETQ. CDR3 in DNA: TGCGCCAGCAGCTTGGCAGGGATTGAAGGCTACACCTTC. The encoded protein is CASSLAGIEGYTF.

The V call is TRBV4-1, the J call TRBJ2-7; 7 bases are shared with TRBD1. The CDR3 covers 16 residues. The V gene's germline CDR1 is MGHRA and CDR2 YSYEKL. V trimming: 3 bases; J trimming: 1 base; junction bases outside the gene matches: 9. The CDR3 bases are TGCGCCAGCAGCCACACATTCCGGGACAGTTCCTACGAGCAGTACTTC. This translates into CASSHTFRDSSYEQYF.

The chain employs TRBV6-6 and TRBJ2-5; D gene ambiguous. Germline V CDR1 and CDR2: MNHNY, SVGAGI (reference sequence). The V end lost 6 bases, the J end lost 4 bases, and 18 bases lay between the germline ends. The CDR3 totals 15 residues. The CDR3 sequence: CASRLLGPTRETQYF. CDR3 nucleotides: TGTGCCAGCAGACTTCTCGGACCAACCCGAGAGACCCAGTACTTC.

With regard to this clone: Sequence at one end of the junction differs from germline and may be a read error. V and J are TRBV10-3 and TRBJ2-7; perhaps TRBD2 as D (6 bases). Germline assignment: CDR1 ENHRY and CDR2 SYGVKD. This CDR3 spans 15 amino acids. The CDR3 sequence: CASSDTILASYEQYF. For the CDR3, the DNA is TGTGCCAGCAGTGATACGATACTAGCCTCCTACGAGCAGTACTTC.

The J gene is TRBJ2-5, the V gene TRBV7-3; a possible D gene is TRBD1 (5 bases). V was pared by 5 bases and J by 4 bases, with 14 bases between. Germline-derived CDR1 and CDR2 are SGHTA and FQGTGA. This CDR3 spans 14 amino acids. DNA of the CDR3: TGTGCCAGCAGCGTAGCTCAGACAGTAGAGACCCAGTACTTC. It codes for CASSVAQTVETQYF. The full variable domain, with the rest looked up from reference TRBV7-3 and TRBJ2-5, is GAGVSQTPSNKVTEKGKYVELRCDPISGHTALYWYRQSLGQGPEFLIYFQGTGAADDSGLPNDRFFAVRPEGSVSTLKIQRTERGDSAVYLCASSVAQTVETQYFGPGTRLLVL.

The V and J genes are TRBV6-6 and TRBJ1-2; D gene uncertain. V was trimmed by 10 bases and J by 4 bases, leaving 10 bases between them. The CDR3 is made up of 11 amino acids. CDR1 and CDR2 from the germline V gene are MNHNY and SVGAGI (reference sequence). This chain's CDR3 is CATQGGYGYTF. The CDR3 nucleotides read TGTGCCACCCAAGGAGGCTATGGCTACACCTTC.

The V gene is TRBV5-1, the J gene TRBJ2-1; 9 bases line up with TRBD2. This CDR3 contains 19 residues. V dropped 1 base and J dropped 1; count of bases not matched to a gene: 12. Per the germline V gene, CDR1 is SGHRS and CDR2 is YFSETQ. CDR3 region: CASSLYPTSGSNSYNEQFF. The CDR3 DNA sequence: TGCGCCAGCAGCTTGTACCCAACTAGCGGGTCAAATTCCTACAATGAGCAGTTCTTC.

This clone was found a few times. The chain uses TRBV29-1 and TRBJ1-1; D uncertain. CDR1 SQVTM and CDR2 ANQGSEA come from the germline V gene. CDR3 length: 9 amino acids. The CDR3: CTRETEAFF. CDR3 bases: TGCACCCGTGAGACTGAAGCTTTCTTT.

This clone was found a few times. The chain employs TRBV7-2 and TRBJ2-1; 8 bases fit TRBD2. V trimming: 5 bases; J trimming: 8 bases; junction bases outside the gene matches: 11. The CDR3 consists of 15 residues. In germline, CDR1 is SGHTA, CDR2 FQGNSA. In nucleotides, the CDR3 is TGTGCCAGCAGCACGGGGGGGGCCTCTAGGGATGAGCAGTTCTTC. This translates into CASSTGGASRDEQFF.

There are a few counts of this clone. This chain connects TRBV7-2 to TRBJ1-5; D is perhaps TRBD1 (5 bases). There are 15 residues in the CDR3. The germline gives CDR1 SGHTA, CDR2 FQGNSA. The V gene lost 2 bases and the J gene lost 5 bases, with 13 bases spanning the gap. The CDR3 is CASSLRGGLDQPQHF. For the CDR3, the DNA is TGTGCCAGCAGCTTAAGGGGAGGGTTAGATCAGCCCCAGCATTTT. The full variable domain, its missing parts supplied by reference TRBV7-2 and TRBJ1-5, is GAGVSQSPSNKVTEKGKDVELRCDPISGHTALYWYRQSLGQGLEFLIYFQGNSAPDKSGLPSDRFSAERTGGSVSTLTIQRTQQEDSAVYLCASSLRGGLDQPQHFGDGTRLSIL.

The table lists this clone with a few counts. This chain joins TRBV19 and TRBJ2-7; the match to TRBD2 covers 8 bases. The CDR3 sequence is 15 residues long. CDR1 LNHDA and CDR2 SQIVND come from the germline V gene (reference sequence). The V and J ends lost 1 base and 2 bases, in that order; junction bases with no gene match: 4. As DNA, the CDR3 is TGTGCCAGTAGTATAGGTGGCGGGAGGACCTACGAGCAGTACTTC. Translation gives CASSIGGGRTYEQYF.